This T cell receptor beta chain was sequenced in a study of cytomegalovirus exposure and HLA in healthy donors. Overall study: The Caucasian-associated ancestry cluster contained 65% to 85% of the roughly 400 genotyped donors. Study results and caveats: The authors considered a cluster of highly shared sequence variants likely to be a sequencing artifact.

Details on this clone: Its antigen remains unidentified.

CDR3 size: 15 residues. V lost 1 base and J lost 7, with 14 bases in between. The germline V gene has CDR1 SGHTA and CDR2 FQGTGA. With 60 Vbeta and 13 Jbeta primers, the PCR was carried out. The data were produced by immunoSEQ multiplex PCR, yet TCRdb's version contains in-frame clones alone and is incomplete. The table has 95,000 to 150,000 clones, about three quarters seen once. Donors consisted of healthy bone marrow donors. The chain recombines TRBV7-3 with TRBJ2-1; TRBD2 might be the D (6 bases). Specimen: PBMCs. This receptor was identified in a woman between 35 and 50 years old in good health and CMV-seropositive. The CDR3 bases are TGTGCCAGCAGCTTAAGTCGGGAGAGGGTAAATGAGCAGTTCTTC. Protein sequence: CASSLSRERVNEQFF.